These 23 T cell receptor beta chains share one sample of origin, sequenced in a study of response to subunit inactivated influenza vaccine. One entry per CDR3 protein, called by TCRdb with MiXCR from the RT-PCR reads. The profile shows under 800,000 distinct CDR3 sequences, approximately 13% of them singletons. The material was PBMCs from blood, obtained about 14 days before vaccination. The receptors here all came from a man in his forties or fifties who received an inactivated influenza vaccine.

The table lists this clonotype with many counts. The V gene is TRBV6-2 or TRBV6-3, the J gene TRBJ2-4, with D perhaps TRBD1 or TRBD2 (5 bases each). The V gene lost 8 bases and the J gene lost 1 base, with 12 bases spanning the gap. The CDR3 extends over 14 amino acids. Germline loops: CDR1 MNHEY, CDR2 SVGEGT. This CDR3 reads CASLTRDAKNIQYF. The CDR3 DNA reads TGTGCCAGCCTCACTAGGGACGCCAAAAACATTCAGTACTTC.

The rearrangement joins TRBV19 to TRBJ1-2; the D gene is possibly TRBD1 (5 bases). V lost 5 bases, J lost 7 bases, and 14 bases lay in between. This CDR3 spans 13 amino acids. Per germline, CDR1 LNHDA and CDR2 SQIVND (reference sequence). The CDR3 DNA follows: TGTGCCAGTAGTTCGAGGTCAGGGTTTGGCTACACCTTC. This translates into CASSSRSGFGYTF.

V and J are TRBV15 and TRBJ2-1; the match to TRBD2 covers 10 bases. Germline loops: CDR1 LNHNV, CDR2 YYDKDF (reference sequence). J was trimmed by 4 bases and V by 2 bases; bases with no gene match: 11. This CDR3 has 18 amino acids. This CDR3 is CATSRKVLAGNYYNEQFF. DNA of the CDR3: TGTGCCACCAGCAGAAAGGTACTAGCGGGGAATTATTACAATGAGCAGTTCTTC.

This clonotype turned up a few times. V and J are TRBV5-5 and TRBJ1-5; D is undetermined. Germline loops: CDR1 SGHKS, CDR2 YYEKEE (reference sequence). The CDR3 extends over 16 amino acids. With 0 bases removed from V and 5 bases from J, the gap between germline ends came to 15 bases. CDR3 region: CASSLAGRFGDQPQHF. The CDR3 nucleotides read TGTGCCAGCAGCTTGGCCGGAAGGTTCGGGGATCAGCCCCAGCATTTT.

DNA of the CDR3: TGTGCCAGCAGCTCATCGTCCCAGATCGGGCAGTACTTC. Translating it yields CASSSSSQIGQYF. The chain carries TRBV7-9 and TRBJ2-7; D call uncertain. There are 13 residues in the CDR3. The germline gives CDR1 SEHNR, CDR2 FQNEAQ (reference sequence). The ends were cut back, 4 bases at V and 9 bases at J, with 16 bases in the middle.

This clonotype was detected only a few times. The CDR3 region has the DNA TGTGCCAGCACCACCGGGACTTCCTACACCGGGGAGCTGTTTTTT. Translated, it gives CASTTGTSYTGELFF. J is TRBJ2-2 and V is TRBV27; tentatively, D is TRBD2 (6 bases). V dropped 7 bases and J dropped 3 bases, with 15 bases sitting between them. Germline CDR1 and CDR2: MNHEY and SMNVEV (reference sequence). The CDR3 runs 15 residues.

The V and J genes are TRBV2 and TRBJ2-3; D possibly corresponds to TRBD1 (6 bases). Germline V lookup: CDR1 SNHLY, CDR2 FYNNEI. V was clipped by 5 bases and J by 2 bases, with 11 bases between them. This CDR3 region has 14 residues. The CDR3 bases are TGTGCCAGCAGTCGGGGACAAAACACAGATACGCAGTATTTT. It translates to CASSRGQNTDTQYF. Supplemented by reference TRBV2 and TRBJ2-3, the full variable domain reads EPEVTQTPSHQVTQMGQEVILRCVPISNHLYFYWYRQILGQKVEFLVSFYNNEISEKSEIFDDQFSVERPDGSNFTLKIRSTKLEDSAMYFCASSRGQNTDTQYFGPGTRLTVL.

V gene TRBV11-2 combines with J gene TRBJ1-4; a weak D match, TRBD1 (5 bases). Trimming took off 8 bases at V and 1 base at J, with 14 bases between the two ends. The CDR3 covers 15 residues. Germline CDR1 and CDR2: SGHAT and FQNNGV. CDR3 region: CASAPRRGTNEKLFF. The CDR3 DNA reads TGTGCCAGCGCACCGAGGAGGGGAACTAATGAAAAACTGTTTTTT. Full variable domain (remainder filled in from reference TRBV11-2 and TRBJ1-4): EAGVAQSPRYKIIEKRQSVAFWCNPISGHATLYWYQQILGQGPKLLIQFQNNGVVDDSQLPKDRFSAERLKGVDSTLKIQPAKLEDSAVYLCASAPRRGTNEKLFFGSGTQLSVL.

This rearrangement joins TRBV9 to TRBJ1-1; no definite D call. CDR1 and CDR2 from the germline V gene are SGDLS and YYNGEE. The CDR3 has 14 amino acids. V gave up 4 bases and J gave up 4 bases, with 14 bases separating them. The CDR3 DNA reads TGTGCCAGCAGCCTCCACCCGGTAGGCACTGAAGCTTTCTTT. Translated: CASSLHPVGTEAFF.

This clonotype was seen a few times. CDR3 coding DNA: TGTGCCAGCAGTTACTCTACTAGTAGCGTCGGCACAGATACGCAGTATTTT. This sequence encodes CASSYSTSSVGTDTQYF. The genes are TRBV6-5 and TRBJ2-3; D possibly corresponds to TRBD2 (5 bases). The germline V gene has CDR1 MNHEY and CDR2 SVGAGI. This CDR3 is built from 17 residues. Trimming took 0 bases from V and 1 from J, leaving 14 bases between them.

The chain uses TRBV20-1 and TRBJ2-5, with 7 bases lining up with TRBD1. This CDR3 comprises 12 residues. The V gene end was trimmed by 5 bases and the J gene end by 2 bases; junction bases not matched to a gene: 2. CDR1 is DFQATT, CDR2 SNEGSKA, per germline (reference sequence). CDR3 protein: CSAEGAQETQYF. The CDR3 region has the DNA TGCAGTGCTGAGGGGGCACAAGAGACCCAGTACTTC.

There are a few counts of this clonotype. This sequence joins TRBV12-3 or TRBV12-4 and TRBJ1-4; the D gene is possibly TRBD1 (5 bases). The CDR3 sequence is 14 residues long. Deletions cut 6 bases from V and 4 bases from J, with 12 bases between. CDR3 DNA: TGTGCCAGCAGCCAAGACAGCTTTAATGAAAAACTGTTTTTT. Amino acids: CASSQDSFNEKLFF.

This CDR3 is CASSFQSGRTVYGYTF. The CDR3 coding sequence is TGTGCCAGCAGCTTTCAATCCGGACGGACAGTCTATGGCTACACCTTC. This chain joins TRBV7-2 and TRBJ1-2; tentatively, D is TRBD1 (6 bases). The CDR3 sequence is 16 residues long. Germline CDR1 is SGHTA and CDR2 is FQGNSA. V was cut by 3 bases and J by 4 bases, with 18 bases left in between.

In its sample, this clonotype was seen many times. The rearrangement uses TRBV4-2 and TRBJ2-1; 7 bases are a match to TRBD2. V shed 4 bases and J 6 bases; nucleotides not matched to a gene: 3. CDR3 length equals 13 residues. In germline, CDR1 is LGHNA, CDR2 YNFKEQ. In nucleotides, the CDR3 is TGTGCCAGCAGCCTGTCTAGCGGCAATGAGCAGTTCTTC. Its protein is CASSLSSGNEQFF.

This rearrangement joins TRBV5-1 to TRBJ1-1, with D possibly TRBD1 on 5 matching bases. This CDR3 comprises 14 residues. Trimming pared 4 bases from V and 5 bases from J, leaving 15 bases between. CDR1 is SGHRS and CDR2 is YFSETQ in the germline V gene. The CDR3 DNA reads TGCGCCAGCAGCCCGGGGGGGAAGGGGACTGAAGCTTTCTTT. Amino acid sequence: CASSPGGKGTEAFF.

This clonotype was seen a handful of times. The chain uses TRBV5-1 and TRBJ2-1, with 8 bases that match TRBD2. The germline CDR1 and CDR2 sequences are SGHRS and YFSETQ. The trim removed 1 base at V and 0 bases at J, leaving 12 bases unmatched. The CDR3 sequence is 19 residues long. In DNA, the CDR3 is TGCGCCAGCAGCTTGTCGGGACTAGTAATACCCGACTCCTACAATGAGCAGTTCTTC. Protein product: CASSLSGLVIPDSYNEQFF.

This clonotype showed up just a few times. The chain recombines TRBV4-2 with TRBJ1-2, with D unclear. CDR1 is LGHNA, CDR2 YNFKEQ, per germline. The CDR3 spans 15 residues. V dropped 0 bases and J dropped 7 bases, with 15 bases sitting between them. DNA of the CDR3: TGTGCCAGCAGCCAAGATCGGCGGCAGGCAAGTGGCTACACCTTC. As protein: CASSQDRRQASGYTF.

The rearrangement uses TRBV11-2 and TRBJ2-7; 12 bases agree with TRBD2. This CDR3 comprises 19 residues. Germline V gene lookup returns CDR1 SGHAT and CDR2 FQNNGV. Germline trimming cut 5 bases from V and 1 base from J; bases unmatched to any gene: 15. CDR3 amino acids: CASSRGSGTSGFLSYEQYF. In DNA, the CDR3 is TGTGCCAGCAGCCGAGGTTCCGGGACTAGCGGGTTTTTGTCCTACGAGCAGTACTTC.

CDR3 in amino acids: CASSQGGGASYEQYF. The CDR3 DNA is TGTGCCAGCAGCCAAGGGGGAGGCGCCTCCTACGAGCAGTACTTC. This sequence joins TRBV4-2 and TRBJ2-7; D is perhaps TRBD2 (6 bases). V lost 1 base to trimming and J lost 0 bases, with 10 bases between them. Germline CDR1 is LGHNA and CDR2 is YNFKEQ. CDR3 length: 15 residues.

V usage is TRBV10-3 and J usage is TRBJ1-1; TRBD1 might be the D (6 bases). Trimming took off 5 bases at V and 12 bases at J, with 13 bases between the two ends. CDR3 size: 11 residues. The germline V gene has CDR1 ENHRY and CDR2 SYGVKD. The CDR3 sequence is CAISNDRRPFF. The CDR3 DNA follows: TGTGCCATCAGTAACGACAGGCGTCCTTTCTTT.

This clonotype has a handful of counts. This chain uses TRBV12-3 or TRBV12-4 with TRBJ1-6; 8 nucleotides match TRBD1. J was trimmed by 11 bases and V by 1 base; bases with no gene match: 4. The length of the CDR3 is 14 residues. CDR3 protein: CASSLGQGSAPLHF. CDR3 coding DNA: TGTGCCAGCAGTTTAGGACAGGGGAGCGCACCCCTCCACTTT.

The chain joins TRBV6-5 to TRBJ2-3; 7 bases align to TRBD1. J lost 2 bases, V lost 1 base, and 3 bases had no gene match. The CDR3 is made up of 15 amino acids. Looked up from germline, CDR1 is MNHEY and CDR2 is SVGAGI. In nucleotides, the CDR3 is TGTGCCAGCAGTTACTGGGACAGCTCCACAGATACGCAGTATTTT. Protein product: CASSYWDSSTDTQYF.

J is TRBJ2-1 and V is TRBV27, with D perhaps TRBD1 (6 bases). Between the trimmed V and J ends, which lost 4 bases and 3 bases, there was a span of 13 bases. Germline CDR1 MNHEY, CDR2 SMNVEV (reference sequence). The CDR3 has 15 residues. The CDR3 loop reads CASSWTDPNYNEQFF. DNA of the CDR3: TGTGCCAGCAGTTGGACAGACCCAAACTACAATGAGCAGTTCTTC.